Listed below are T cell receptor beta chains from one sample, sequenced in a study of blood T cell repertoires in COVID-19. The table came from immunoSEQ multiplex PCR; TCRdb's copy has only in-frame clones and leaves some out. The sample includes fewer than 350,000 clones, approximately 91% of them seen just once. The sample comprised PBMCs or T cells enriched from blood (not recorded which). The receptors were sampled from a man aged 55-75 years who had recovered from COVID-19. Both conserved end residues are part of each CDR3. Each record gives: clone size, V gene, J gene, D gene, CDR3 protein, CDR3 DNA. D genes are given only for firm matches. The size of a clone is reported for some rows only, either as once, few or many, or as a class for expanded clones.

clone_size: .
v_call: TRBV11-2
j_call: TRBJ1-4
d_call: .
cdr3_aa: CASSLGGSGVAEKLFF
cdr3_nt: TGTGCCAGCAGCTTAGGAGGGTCAGGGGTAGCTGAAAAACTGTTTTTT

clone_size: .
v_call: TRBV7-9
j_call: TRBJ1-1
d_call: TRBD1
cdr3_aa: CASSWTGNTEAFF
cdr3_nt: TGTGCCAGCAGCTGGACAGGGAACACTGAAGCTTTCTTT

clone_size: few
v_call: TRBV3-1/TRBV3-2
j_call: TRBJ1-6
d_call: .
cdr3_aa: CASSQAIRGAIGSPLHF
cdr3_nt: TGTGCCAGCAGCCAAGCTATCCGGGGGGCCATTGGTTCACCCCTCCACTTT

clone_size: .
v_call: TRBV5-1
j_call: TRBJ2-4
d_call: TRBD1
cdr3_aa: CASSLAAGQGAGIQYF
cdr3_nt: TGCGCCAGCAGCTTGGCCGCGGGACAGGGGGCAGGTATTCAGTACTTC

clone_size: .
v_call: TRBV28
j_call: TRBJ1-2
d_call: TRBD1
cdr3_aa: CASSLGQPLANYGYTF
cdr3_nt: TGTGCCAGCAGCCTGGGACAGCCGCTAGCTAACTATGGCTACACCTTC

clone_size: .
v_call: TRBV19
j_call: TRBJ2-3
d_call: TRBD1
cdr3_aa: CASGDRGRSTDTQYF
cdr3_nt: TGTGCCAGTGGCGACAGGGGGAGAAGCACAGATACGCAGTATTTT

clone_size: .
v_call: TRBV28
j_call: TRBJ1-5
d_call: .
cdr3_aa: CASSLRRSGNQPQHF
cdr3_nt: TGTGCCAGCAGTTTAAGGCGGAGTGGCAATCAGCCCCAGCATTTT

clone_size: .
v_call: TRBV9
j_call: TRBJ2-1
d_call: TRBD2
cdr3_aa: CASSTTSGAYNEQFF
cdr3_nt: TGTGCCAGCAGCACCACTAGCGGGGCCTACAATGAGCAGTTCTTC

clone_size: .
v_call: TRBV11-2
j_call: TRBJ2-3
d_call: TRBD2
cdr3_aa: CASSRLAGGADTQYF
cdr3_nt: TGTGCCAGCAGCCGACTAGCGGGAGGGGCAGATACGCAGTATTTT

clone_size: .
v_call: TRBV2
j_call: TRBJ2-7
d_call: TRBD2
cdr3_aa: CASKYSGTSFYEQYF
cdr3_nt: TGTGCCAGCAAATACTCCGGGACTAGCTTTTACGAGCAGTACTTC

clone_size: .
v_call: TRBV28
j_call: TRBJ1-1
d_call: .
cdr3_aa: CASSLAQLREAFF
cdr3_nt: TGTGCCAGCAGTTTAGCACAGCTGCGTGAAGCTTTCTTT

clone_size: .
v_call: TRBV5-1
j_call: TRBJ2-5
d_call: TRBD2
cdr3_aa: CASSLVSGGFQETQYF
cdr3_nt: TGCGCCAGCAGCTTGGTTAGCGGGGGCTTCCAAGAGACCCAGTACTTC

clone_size: .
v_call: TRBV5-4
j_call: TRBJ2-7
d_call: TRBD1
cdr3_aa: CASSLRDRSVEQYF
cdr3_nt: TGTGCCAGCAGCTTGAGGGACAGGTCTGTCGAGCAGTACTTC

clone_size: .
v_call: TRBV21-1
j_call: TRBJ2-1
d_call: .
cdr3_aa: CASSKCVRCTPKYNEQFF
cdr3_nt: TGTGCCAGCAGCAAATGCGTCAGGTGCACCCCAAAATACAATGAGCAGTTCTTC

clone_size: .
v_call: TRBV5-4
j_call: TRBJ1-4
d_call: TRBD1
cdr3_aa: CASSYIPTGDKLFF
cdr3_nt: TGTGCCAGCAGCTACATACCGACAGGGGACAAACTGTTTTTT

clone_size: .
v_call: TRBV13
j_call: TRBJ1-5
d_call: .
cdr3_aa: CASSLGTDQPQHF
cdr3_nt: TGTGCCAGCAGCTTAGGGACAGATCAGCCCCAGCATTTT

clone_size: .
v_call: TRBV6-6
j_call: TRBJ2-2
d_call: .
cdr3_aa: CASIVAGNTGELFF
cdr3_nt: TGTGCCAGCATTGTTGCGGGAAACACCGGGGAGCTGTTTTTT

clone_size: once
v_call: TRBV5-1
j_call: TRBJ1-1
d_call: .
cdr3_aa: CASSLGPLRDTEAFF
cdr3_nt: TGCGCCAGCAGCCTGGGACCGCTCAGGGACACTGAAGCTTTCTTT

clone_size: .
v_call: TRBV9
j_call: TRBJ2-7
d_call: TRBD1
cdr3_aa: CASSVGQGPYYEQYF
cdr3_nt: TGTGCCAGCAGCGTAGGACAGGGGCCTTACTACGAGCAGTACTTC

clone_size: once
v_call: TRBV7-3
j_call: TRBJ2-3
d_call: .
cdr3_aa: CASSLTGGTDTQYF
cdr3_nt: TGTGCCAGCAGCTTAACAGGGGGAACAGATACGCAGTATTTT

clone_size: .
v_call: TRBV9
j_call: TRBJ2-2
d_call: .
cdr3_aa: CASSVLGANTGELFF
cdr3_nt: TGTGCCAGCAGCGTCCTAGGTGCAAACACCGGGGAGCTGTTTTTT

clone_size: once
v_call: TRBV28
j_call: TRBJ2-7
d_call: TRBD2
cdr3_aa: CASTPPSGYEQYF
cdr3_nt: TGTGCCAGCACCCCACCTAGCGGTTACGAGCAGTACTTC

clone_size: .
v_call: TRBV5-6
j_call: TRBJ1-5
d_call: .
cdr3_aa: CASSQRRVTHSNQPQHF
cdr3_nt: TGTGCCAGCAGCCAAAGACGGGTAACCCATAGCAATCAGCCCCAGCATTTT

clone_size: .
v_call: TRBV19
j_call: TRBJ2-7
d_call: TRBD1
cdr3_aa: CASRRQGTYEQYF
cdr3_nt: TGTGCCAGTAGGCGACAGGGCACCTACGAGCAGTACTTC

clone_size: .
v_call: TRBV6-5
j_call: TRBJ1-2
d_call: .
cdr3_aa: CASSYGQSGVQGYTF
cdr3_nt: TGTGCCAGCAGTTACGGTCAATCCGGGGTTCAGGGCTACACCTTC

clone_size: .
v_call: TRBV18
j_call: TRBJ2-7
d_call: .
cdr3_aa: CASSPPAPSYEQYF
cdr3_nt: TGTGCCAGCTCACCACCGGCTCCCTCCTACGAGCAGTACTTC

clone_size: .
v_call: TRBV4-1
j_call: TRBJ2-1
d_call: .
cdr3_aa: CASSQESLSERRQFF
cdr3_nt: TGCGCCAGCAGCCAAGAATCCCTCAGCGAAAGGCGGCAGTTCTTC

clone_size: .
v_call: TRBV9
j_call: TRBJ1-2
d_call: .
cdr3_aa: CASSPGPGVRYGYTF
cdr3_nt: TGTGCCAGCAGCCCCGGACCCGGGGTAAGATACGGCTACACCTTC

clone_size: .
v_call: TRBV24-1
j_call: TRBJ2-1
d_call: TRBD2
cdr3_aa: CATSGPTSGYNEQFF
cdr3_nt: TGTGCCACCAGTGGCCCGACTAGCGGGTACAATGAGCAGTTCTTC

clone_size: .
v_call: TRBV29-1
j_call: TRBJ2-1
d_call: TRBD1
cdr3_aa: CSVEGAGQDNEQFF
cdr3_nt: TGCAGCGTTGAAGGGGCGGGACAGGACAATGAGCAGTTCTTC

clone_size: .
v_call: TRBV19
j_call: TRBJ2-2
d_call: .
cdr3_aa: CASSIGGGRTGELFF
cdr3_nt: TGTGCCAGTAGTATAGGGGGGGGCCGAACCGGGGAGCTGTTTTTT

clone_size: few
v_call: TRBV15
j_call: TRBJ2-1
d_call: .
cdr3_aa: CATRDVTFSYNEQFF
cdr3_nt: TGTGCCACCAGAGATGTTACTTTCTCATACAATGAGCAGTTCTTC

clone_size: .
v_call: TRBV30
j_call: TRBJ1-2
d_call: TRBD1
cdr3_aa: CAWSSGTGYGYTF
cdr3_nt: TGTGCCTGGAGTTCCGGGACAGGGTATGGCTACACCTTC

clone_size: .
v_call: TRBV24-1
j_call: TRBJ2-5
d_call: TRBD1
cdr3_aa: CATSDPNLTGSETQYF
cdr3_nt: TGTGCCACCAGTGATCCGAATTTGACAGGGTCTGAGACCCAGTACTTC

clone_size: .
v_call: TRBV12-3/TRBV12-4
j_call: TRBJ1-5
d_call: .
cdr3_aa: CASSLTSGQPQHF
cdr3_nt: TGTGCCAGCAGTTTAACGAGCGGTCAGCCCCAGCATTTT

clone_size: .
v_call: TRBV4-2
j_call: TRBJ2-3
d_call: .
cdr3_aa: CASSQDADRPDTQYF
cdr3_nt: TGTGCCAGCAGCCAAGATGCCGACAGACCAGATACGCAGTATTTT

clone_size: .
v_call: TRBV2
j_call: TRBJ2-1
d_call: .
cdr3_aa: CASSDAANEQFF
cdr3_nt: TGTGCCAGCAGTGATGCGGCCAATGAGCAGTTCTTC

clone_size: .
v_call: TRBV9
j_call: TRBJ2-1
d_call: .
cdr3_aa: CASSPHRAGGPYEQFF
cdr3_nt: TGTGCCAGCAGCCCGCATCGGGCAGGAGGTCCTTATGAGCAGTTCTTC

clone_size: .
v_call: TRBV7-2
j_call: TRBJ2-7
d_call: .
cdr3_aa: CASSPDRTTYEQYF
cdr3_nt: TGTGCCAGCAGCCCGGACAGGACTACCTACGAGCAGTACTTC

clone_size: .
v_call: TRBV11-2
j_call: TRBJ2-5
d_call: .
cdr3_aa: CAPLLLGAAMQETQYF
cdr3_nt: TGTGCCCCACTCCTGCTTGGGGCAGCCATGCAAGAGACCCAGTACTTC